The 8 T cell receptor beta chains in this list originate from one sample, sequenced in a study of early T cells in non-severe SARS-CoV-2 infection. TCRdb reprocessed the 5' RACE reads via MiXCR and lists one record per CDR3 protein. The sample yields roughly 120,000 distinct CDR3 sequences, 15% seen once. The sequenced sample consisted of whole blood. The receptors derive from an adult who was a healthcare worker with PCR-confirmed SARS-CoV-2 infection or an uninfected control (not recorded which).

This clonotype was seen many times. V and J are TRBV20-1 and TRBJ2-5, with a tentative D call TRBD2 (6 bases). Germline CDR1 and CDR2: DFQATT and SNEGSKA (reference sequence). Between the trimmed V and J ends, which lost 5 bases and 0 bases, there was a span of 10 bases. The length of the CDR3 is 13 residues. The CDR3 sequence is CSAGRGNQETQYF. CDR3 sequence (DNA): TGCAGTGCTGGACGGGGGAACCAAGAGACCCAGTACTTC.

This clonotype was seen only a few times. The V and J genes are TRBV5-1 and TRBJ2-7; unclear D gene. The V end lost 3 bases, the J end lost 3 bases, and 4 bases lay between the germline ends. This CDR3 spans 11 amino acids. Germline values: CDR1 SGHRS, CDR2 YFSETQ. The CDR3 region is CASSYIYEQYF. CDR3 coding DNA: TGCGCCAGCAGCTACATCTACGAGCAGTACTTC.

This clonotype was seen a handful of times. The rearrangement links TRBV7-9 to TRBJ2-3; D unclear. CDR3 length: 14 residues. V gave up 1 base and J gave up 0 bases, with 5 bases separating them. Looked up from germline, CDR1 is SEHNR and CDR2 is FQNEAQ (reference sequence). The CDR3 DNA reads as TGTGCCAGCAGCTTAGGTGACAGCACAGATACGCAGTATTTT. Its protein product is CASSLGDSTDTQYF. The full variable domain, completed using reference TRBV7-9 and TRBJ2-3, is DTGVSQNPRHKITKRGQNVTFRCDPISEHNRLYWYRQTLGQGPEFLTYFQNEAQLEKSRLLSDRFSAERPKGSFSTLEIQRTEQGDSAMYLCASSLGDSTDTQYFGPGTRLTVL.

This clonotype appeared many times. The J gene is TRBJ1-6, the V gene TRBV3-1, with 10 bases fitting TRBD1. J gave up 9 bases and V 4 bases, and 9 bases lay outside the gene matches. Germline lookup yields CDR1 LGHDT and CDR2 YNNKEL (reference sequence). This CDR3 spans 16 amino acids. CDR3 in amino acids: CASSLHRDRGSSPLHF. CDR3 sequence (DNA): TGTGCCAGCAGCCTCCACCGGGACAGGGGAAGTTCACCCCTCCACTTT.

This chain uses TRBV20-1 with TRBJ1-6; D may be TRBD1 (5 bases). This CDR3 contains 17 residues. Trimming pared 6 bases from V and 1 base from J, leaving 19 bases between. Germline CDR1 reads DFQATT; CDR2 reads SNEGSKA (reference sequence). The CDR3 protein is CSAHREGYESYNSPLHF. The CDR3 DNA reads TGCAGTGCCCACCGGGAGGGGTATGAATCCTATAATTCACCCCTCCACTTT.

V gene TRBV12-3 or TRBV12-4 combines with J gene TRBJ2-7; D gene unclear. V was clipped by 3 bases and J by 2 bases, with 8 bases between them. The CDR3 is made up of 13 amino acids. CDR3 nucleotide sequence: TGTGCCAGCAGTTTCGGGTCAGCCTACGAGCAGTACTTC. Translated: CASSFGSAYEQYF.

This chain uses TRBV3-1 with TRBJ2-2; D unclear. The V and J ends lost 1 base and 8 bases respectively, with 14 bases between them. The CDR3 is 15 residues long. Germline loops: CDR1 LGHDT, CDR2 YNNKEL (reference sequence). CDR3: CASSQVLGFSGELFF. Here the CDR3 DNA reads TGTGCCAGCAGCCAAGTTTTGGGTTTCTCTGGGGAGCTGTTTTTT.

In this sample, this clonotype turned up a few times. The chain combines TRBV5-1 with TRBJ2-1, with 9 nucleotides matching TRBD2. The CDR3 runs to 15 residues. Germline V gives CDR1 SGHRS, CDR2 YFSETQ. Trimming at V came to 9 bases and at J to 4 bases, leaving 11 bases not matched to a gene. CDR3 sequence reads: CATRREAGGYNEQFF. In DNA, the CDR3 is TGCGCCACCCGCCGGGAAGCGGGGGGTTACAATGAGCAGTTCTTC.